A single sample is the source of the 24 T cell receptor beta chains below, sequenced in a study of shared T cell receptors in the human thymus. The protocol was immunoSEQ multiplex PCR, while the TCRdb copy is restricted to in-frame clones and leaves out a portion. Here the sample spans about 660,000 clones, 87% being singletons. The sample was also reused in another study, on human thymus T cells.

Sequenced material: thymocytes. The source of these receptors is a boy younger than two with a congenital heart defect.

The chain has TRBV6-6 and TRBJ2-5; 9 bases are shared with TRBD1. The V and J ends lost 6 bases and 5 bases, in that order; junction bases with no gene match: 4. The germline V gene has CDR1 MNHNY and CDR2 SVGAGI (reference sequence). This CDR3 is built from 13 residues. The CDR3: CASSITGGETQYF. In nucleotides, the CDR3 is TGTGCCAGCAGCATCACAGGGGGCGAGACCCAGTACTTC.

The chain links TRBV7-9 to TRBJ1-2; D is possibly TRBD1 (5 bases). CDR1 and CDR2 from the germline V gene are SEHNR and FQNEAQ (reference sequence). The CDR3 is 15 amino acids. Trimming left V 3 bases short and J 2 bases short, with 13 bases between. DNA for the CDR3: TGTGCCAGCAGCTTGGTGACAGAACCCAACTATGGCTACACCTTC. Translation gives CASSLVTEPNYGYTF. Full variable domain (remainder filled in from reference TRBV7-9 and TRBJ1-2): DTGVSQNPRHKITKRGQNVTFRCDPISEHNRLYWYRQTLGQGPEFLTYFQNEAQLEKSRLLSDRFSAERPKGSFSTLEIQRTEQGDSAMYLCASSLVTEPNYGYTFGSGTRLTVV.

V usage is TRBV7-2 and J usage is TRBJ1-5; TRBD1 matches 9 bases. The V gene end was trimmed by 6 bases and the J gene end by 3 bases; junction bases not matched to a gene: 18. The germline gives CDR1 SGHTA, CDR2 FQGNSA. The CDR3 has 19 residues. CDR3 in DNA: TGTGCCAGCAGTCGAATCCGGGACAGGGAGGCCCCAACCAATCAGCCCCAGCATTTT. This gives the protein CASSRIRDREAPTNQPQHF.

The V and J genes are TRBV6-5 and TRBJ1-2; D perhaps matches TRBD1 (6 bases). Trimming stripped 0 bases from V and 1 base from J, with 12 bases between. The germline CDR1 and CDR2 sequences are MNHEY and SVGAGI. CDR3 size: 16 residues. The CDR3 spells CASSYSGGVGNYGYTF. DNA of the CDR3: TGTGCCAGCAGTTACTCAGGGGGAGTGGGTAACTATGGCTACACCTTC.

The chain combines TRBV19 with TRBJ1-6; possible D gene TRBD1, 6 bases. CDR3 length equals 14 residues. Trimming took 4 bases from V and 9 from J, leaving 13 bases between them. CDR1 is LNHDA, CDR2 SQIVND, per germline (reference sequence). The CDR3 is CASSKNYRASPLHF. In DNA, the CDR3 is TGTGCCAGTAGTAAAAACTACAGGGCTTCACCCCTCCACTTT.

The CDR3 region has the DNA TGTGCCAGCAGCGTAGCGTTCTTAGAGGGGACAGGGAGTAATAATGAGCAGTTCTTC. Amino acids: CASSVAFLEGTGSNNEQFF. This chain connects TRBV9 to TRBJ2-1, with 9 bases aligning to TRBD1. After removal of 0 bases from V and 7 bases from J, the junction contained 17 bases not matched to a gene. Germline V gene sequence: CDR1 SGDLS, CDR2 YYNGEE. This CDR3 region has 19 residues.

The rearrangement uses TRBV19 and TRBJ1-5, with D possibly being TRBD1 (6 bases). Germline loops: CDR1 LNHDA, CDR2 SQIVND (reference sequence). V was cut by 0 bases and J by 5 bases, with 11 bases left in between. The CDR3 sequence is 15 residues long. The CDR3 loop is CASSIDLGADQPQHF. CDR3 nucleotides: TGTGCCAGTAGTATAGATCTGGGGGCGGATCAGCCCCAGCATTTT.

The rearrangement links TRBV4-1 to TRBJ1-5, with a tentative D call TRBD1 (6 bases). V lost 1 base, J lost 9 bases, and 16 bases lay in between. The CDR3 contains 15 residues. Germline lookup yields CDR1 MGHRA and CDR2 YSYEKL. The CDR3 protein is CASSQGGWQGRPQHF. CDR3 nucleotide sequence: TGCGCCAGCAGCCAAGGGGGATGGCAGGGGCGGCCCCAGCATTTT.

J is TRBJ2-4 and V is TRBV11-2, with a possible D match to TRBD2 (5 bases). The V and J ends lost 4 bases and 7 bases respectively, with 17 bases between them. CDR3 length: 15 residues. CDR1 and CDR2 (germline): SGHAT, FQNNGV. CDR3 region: CASSSGERVWNIQYF. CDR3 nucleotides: TGTGCCAGCAGCTCAGGAGAGAGGGTCTGGAACATTCAGTACTTC.

CDR3 nucleotides: TGTGCCAGCAGCTTATTCACTAGCGGGGGGCGGGGCCAGTACTTC. Its protein is CASSLFTSGGRGQYF. This chain joins TRBV13 and TRBJ2-5; 12 bases fit TRBD2. CDR1 is PRHDT, CDR2 FYEKMQ, per germline (reference sequence). Trimming removed 2 bases from V and 10 bases from J; junction bases left unmatched: 8. The CDR3 spans 15 residues.

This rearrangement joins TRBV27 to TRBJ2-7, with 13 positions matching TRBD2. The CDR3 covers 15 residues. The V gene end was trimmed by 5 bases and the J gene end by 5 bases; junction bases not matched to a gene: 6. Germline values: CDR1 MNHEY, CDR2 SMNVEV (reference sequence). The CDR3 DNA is TGTGCCAGCAGTCCGGGACTAGCGGGATTCGACGAGCAGTACTTC. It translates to CASSPGLAGFDEQYF.

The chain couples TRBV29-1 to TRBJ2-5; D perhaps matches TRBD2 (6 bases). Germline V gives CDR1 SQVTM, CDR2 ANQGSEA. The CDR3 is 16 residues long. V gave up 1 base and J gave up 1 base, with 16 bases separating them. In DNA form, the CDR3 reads TGCAGCGTTGAAGTTTTGGGACTCCACATCCAAGAGACCCAGTACTTC. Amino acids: CSVEVLGLHIQETQYF.

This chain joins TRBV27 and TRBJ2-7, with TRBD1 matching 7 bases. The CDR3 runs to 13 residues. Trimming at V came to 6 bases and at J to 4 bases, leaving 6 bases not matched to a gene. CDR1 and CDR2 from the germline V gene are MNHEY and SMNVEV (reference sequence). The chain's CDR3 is CASSIPGQYEQYF. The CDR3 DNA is TGTGCCAGCAGCATCCCGGGACAGTACGAGCAGTACTTC.

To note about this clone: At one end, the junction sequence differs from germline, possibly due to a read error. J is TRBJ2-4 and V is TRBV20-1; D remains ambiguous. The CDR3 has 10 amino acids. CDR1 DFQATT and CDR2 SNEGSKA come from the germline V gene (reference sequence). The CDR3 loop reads CSANDTRAPF. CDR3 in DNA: TGCAGTGCTAACGACACGCGTGCCCCCTTC.

The CDR3 is CASSQRGQYGYTF. Written as DNA, the CDR3 is TGCGCCAGCAGCCAACGGGGACAGTATGGCTACACCTTC. The rearrangement uses TRBV5-1 and TRBJ1-2, with 7 positions matching TRBD1. Germline values: CDR1 SGHRS, CDR2 YFSETQ. This CDR3 comprises 13 residues. Germline trimming cut 4 bases from V and 5 bases from J; bases unmatched to any gene: 5.

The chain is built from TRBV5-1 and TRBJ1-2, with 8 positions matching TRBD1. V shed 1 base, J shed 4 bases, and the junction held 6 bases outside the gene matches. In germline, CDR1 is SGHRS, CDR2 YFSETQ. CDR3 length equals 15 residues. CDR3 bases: TGCGCCAGCAGCTTGAGACCGGGACAGGCCTATGGCTACACCTTC. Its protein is CASSLRPGQAYGYTF.

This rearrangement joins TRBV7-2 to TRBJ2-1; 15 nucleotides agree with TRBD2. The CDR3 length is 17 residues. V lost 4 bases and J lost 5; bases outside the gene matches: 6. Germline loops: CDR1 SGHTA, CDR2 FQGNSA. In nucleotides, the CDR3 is TGTGCCAGCAGCTGCGGGACTAGCGGGAGGCCTAACAATGAGCAGTTCTTC. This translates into CASSCGTSGRPNNEQFF.

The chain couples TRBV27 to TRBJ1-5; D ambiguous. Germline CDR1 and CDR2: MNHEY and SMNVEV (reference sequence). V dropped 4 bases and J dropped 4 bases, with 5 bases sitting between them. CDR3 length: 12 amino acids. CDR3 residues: CASSSRNQPQHF. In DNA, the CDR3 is TGTGCCAGCAGTTCGAGGAATCAGCCCCAGCATTTT.

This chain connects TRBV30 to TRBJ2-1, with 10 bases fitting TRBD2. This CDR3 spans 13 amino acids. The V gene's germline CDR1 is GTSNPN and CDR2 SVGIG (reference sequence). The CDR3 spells CASTSGAYNEQFF. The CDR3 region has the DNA TGTGCATCAACTAGCGGGGCCTACAATGAGCAGTTCTTC.

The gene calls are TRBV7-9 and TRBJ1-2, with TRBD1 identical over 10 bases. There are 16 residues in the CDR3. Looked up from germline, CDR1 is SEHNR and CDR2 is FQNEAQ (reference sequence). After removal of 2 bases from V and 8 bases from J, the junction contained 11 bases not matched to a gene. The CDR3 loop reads CASSLCGTGVDHGYTF. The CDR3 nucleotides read TGTGCCAGCAGCTTATGTGGGACAGGGGTTGATCACGGCTACACCTTC.

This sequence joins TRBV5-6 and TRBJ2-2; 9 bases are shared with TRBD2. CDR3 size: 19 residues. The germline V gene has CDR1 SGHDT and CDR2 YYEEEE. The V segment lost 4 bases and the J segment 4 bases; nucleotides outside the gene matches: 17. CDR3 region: CASSARRGSGRSSTGELFF. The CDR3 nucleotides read TGTGCCAGCAGCGCACGGCGGGGAAGCGGGAGGTCTAGCACCGGGGAGCTGTTTTTT.

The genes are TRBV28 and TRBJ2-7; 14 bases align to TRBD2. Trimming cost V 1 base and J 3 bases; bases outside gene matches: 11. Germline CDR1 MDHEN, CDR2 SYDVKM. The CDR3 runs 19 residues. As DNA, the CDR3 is TGTGCCAGCAGTTTATTCCCGAGACTAGCGGGAGGGAGACGCTACGAGCAGTACTTC. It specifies CASSLFPRLAGGRRYEQYF.

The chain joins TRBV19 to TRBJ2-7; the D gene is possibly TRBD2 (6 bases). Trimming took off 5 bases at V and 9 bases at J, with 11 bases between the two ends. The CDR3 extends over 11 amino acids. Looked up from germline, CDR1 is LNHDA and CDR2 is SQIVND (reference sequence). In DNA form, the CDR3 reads TGTGCCAGTAGTTGGCGGGGCGGGCAGTACTTC. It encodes CASSWRGGQYF.

This CDR3 is CASSYEETQYF. The CDR3 nucleotides read TGTGCCAGCTCATATGAAGAGACCCAGTACTTC. The rearrangement joins TRBV18 to TRBJ2-5; no firm D call. Trimming stripped 5 bases from V and 3 bases from J, with 4 bases between. The CDR3 runs to 11 residues. Germline V lookup: CDR1 KGHSH, CDR2 LQKENI.